One and the same sample provided the 26 T cell receptor beta chains below, sequenced in a study of patients and donors after allogeneic stem cell transplantation. Using its own MiXCR run on the RT-PCR reads, TCRdb lists one record per CDR3 protein. Seen here are about 960,000 distinct CDR3 sequences, over 15% observed once, and the top ten hold approximately 5.9%. Source material: blood, either unsorted or a sorted T cell fraction (not recorded which). All receptors derive from a human donor who was either an allogeneic HSCT recipient or a stem cell or donor lymphocyte infusion donor (not recorded which). It is not recorded whose cells these are; they may come from a transplant donor.

This clonotype appeared a few times. The chain is built from TRBV25-1 and TRBJ2-7; D may be TRBD1 (6 bases). CDR3 size: 15 residues. Trimming removed 3 bases from V and 5 bases from J, with 17 bases in between. Germline V gives CDR1 MGHDK, CDR2 SYGVNS. The CDR3, as DNA: TGTGCCAGCAGTGACATCAGGGGACCTGTCAACGAGCAGTACTTC. Translating gives CASSDIRGPVNEQYF.

The rearrangement uses TRBV6-5 and TRBJ2-5, with D perhaps TRBD1 (6 bases). The V and J ends lost 0 bases and 1 base respectively, with 9 bases between them. CDR1 MNHEY and CDR2 SVGAGI come from the germline V gene. The CDR3 loop spans 15 amino acids. CDR3 DNA sequence: TGTGCCAGCAGTTACTCGAGCAGGGGCCAAGAGACCCAGTACTTC. Translated, it gives CASSYSSRGQETQYF.

This clonotype was seen a few times. The chain recombines TRBV24-1 with TRBJ2-3; TRBD1 agrees at 10 bases. Germline CDR1 is KGHDR and CDR2 is SFDVKD. Trimming cost V 5 bases and J 3 bases; bases outside gene matches: 7. This CDR3 has 16 amino acids. The CDR3 sequence is CATSVPPGQGTDTQYF. The CDR3 DNA sequence: TGTGCCACCAGTGTTCCCCCGGGACAGGGGACAGATACGCAGTATTTT.

This clonotype has at least ten counts. The chain recombines TRBV20-1 with TRBJ2-1; D is perhaps TRBD1 or TRBD2 (5 bases each). This CDR3 comprises 17 residues. V lost 0 bases and J lost 0, with 15 bases in between. The germline CDR1 and CDR2 sequences are DFQATT and SNEGSKA (reference sequence). The CDR3 nucleotides are TGCAGTGCTAGAGATTCGGGGCACCCGAGCTCCTACAATGAGCAGTTCTTC. Its protein is CSARDSGHPSSYNEQFF.

This clonotype was seen a few times. The chain joins TRBV20-1 to TRBJ1-2; tentative D call: TRBD1 (6 bases). The CDR3 loop spans 14 amino acids. Trimming took off 6 bases at V and 2 bases at J, with 16 bases between the two ends. CDR1 and CDR2 from the germline V gene are DFQATT and SNEGSKA (reference sequence). CDR3: CSALRGGGNYGYTF. CDR3 bases: TGCAGTGCCCTCCGGGGAGGGGGGAACTATGGCTACACCTTC.

The chain is built from TRBV5-1 and TRBJ1-6; no firm D call. The germline V gene has CDR1 SGHRS and CDR2 YFSETQ. With 4 bases removed from V and 12 bases from J, the gap between germline ends came to 14 bases. The length of the CDR3 is 13 residues. The CDR3 region is CASSPKEGGPLHF. The CDR3 DNA is TGCGCCAGCAGCCCTAAGGAGGGAGGACCCCTCCACTTT.

The genes are TRBV29-1 and TRBJ1-1; the match to TRBD1 covers 11 bases. This CDR3 has 15 residues. CDR1 is SQVTM, CDR2 ANQGSEA, per germline. The V and J ends lost 1 base and 5 bases, in that order; junction bases with no gene match: 6. DNA for the CDR3: TGCAGCGTTGAAGGGACAGGGGGCGGGCGGACTGAAGCTTTCTTT. Translating gives CSVEGTGGGRTEAFF.

This clonotype was seen only a few times. V usage is TRBV27 and J usage is TRBJ1-1; D is unclear. Trimming removed 6 bases from V and 1 base from J, with 12 bases in between. The CDR3 is 14 amino acids. Germline CDR1 and CDR2: MNHEY and SMNVEV (reference sequence). The CDR3 region is CASSFLRENTEAFF. CDR3 sequence (DNA): TGTGCCAGCAGCTTTCTTAGAGAGAACACTGAAGCTTTCTTT.

Only a few counts were recorded for this clonotype. The chain employs TRBV6-2 or TRBV6-3 and TRBJ2-3, with a tentative D call TRBD1 (5 bases). Trimming shortened V by 7 bases and J by 2 bases, and 22 bases separated the two germline ends. The CDR3 spans 17 residues. Germline CDR1 and CDR2: MNHEY and SVGEGT. The CDR3 DNA sequence: TGTGCCAGCAATCCCCCGGCAGACAGACCGTCCACAGATACGCAGTATTTT. Its translation: CASNPPADRPSTDTQYF.

This clonotype was counted a few times. This chain joins TRBV6-5 and TRBJ2-7; 7 bases line up with TRBD1. Unmatched junction bases numbered 9, after V lost 0 bases and J lost 7 bases. Germline CDR1 reads MNHEY; CDR2 reads SVGAGI. The CDR3 is made up of 15 amino acids. The CDR3: CASSYSVQGTGEQYF. The CDR3 nucleotides read TGTGCCAGCAGTTACTCCGTACAGGGGACGGGGGAGCAGTACTTC.

As to this clonotype: The junction differs from germline at one of its ends, possibly a read error. The J gene is TRBJ2-1, the V gene TRBV7-7, with D perhaps TRBD1 (6 bases). Germline CDR1 and CDR2: SSHAT and FNYEAQ (reference sequence). The CDR3 loop spans 13 amino acids. CDR3 sequence: CASSEGLGGEQFF. The CDR3 nucleotides read TGTGCTAGCAGCGAGGGGCTAGGGGGTGAGCAGTTCTTC.

The chain is built from TRBV20-1 and TRBJ2-7; TRBD2 matches at 9 bases. Trimming took 2 bases from V and 3 from J; bases not matched to a gene: 14. CDR3 length: 17 amino acids. From germline, CDR1 is DFQATT and CDR2 SNEGSKA (reference sequence). The chain's CDR3 is CSARSGGGAGGNYEQYF. The CDR3 nucleotides read TGCAGTGCTAGAAGCGGCGGGGGGGCCGGAGGTAACTACGAGCAGTACTTC.

This clonotype was counted at least ten times. J is TRBJ1-5 and V is TRBV12-3 or TRBV12-4, with D unclear. The CDR3 sequence is 14 residues long. The ends were cut back, 5 bases at V and 3 bases at J, with 11 bases in the middle. CDR3 region: CASSRGRNNQPQHF. Written as DNA, the CDR3 is TGTGCCAGCAGTAGAGGACGTAACAATCAGCCCCAGCATTTT.

This chain joins TRBV12-3 or TRBV12-4 and TRBJ1-3; tentative D call: TRBD1 (5 bases). The CDR3 extends over 16 amino acids. With 4 bases removed from V and 0 bases from J, the gap between germline ends came to 13 bases. CDR3 sequence: CASSSSGGLSGNTIYF. In DNA form, the CDR3 reads TGTGCCAGCAGTTCTAGTGGGGGTCTCTCTGGAAACACCATATATTTT.

J is TRBJ2-5 and V is TRBV20-1; 10 bases align to TRBD1. Germline assignment: CDR1 DFQATT and CDR2 SNEGSKA (reference sequence). This CDR3 spans 14 amino acids. Trimming at V came to 5 bases and at J to 7 bases, leaving 10 bases not matched to a gene. The CDR3 region is CSALGTGVIGTQYF. DNA for the CDR3: TGCAGTGCTCTTGGGACAGGGGTTATTGGGACCCAGTACTTC.

This clonotype was seen many times. The genes are TRBV25-1 and TRBJ2-7; D may be TRBD2 (6 bases). Germline CDR1 MGHDK, CDR2 SYGVNS. The CDR3 spans 13 residues. The germline V and J ends were trimmed by 3 bases and 1 base, with 7 bases remaining between them. In DNA, the CDR3 is TGTGCCAGCAGTGACGGGAGTTCCTACGAGCAGTACTTC. Its protein product is CASSDGSSYEQYF.

The chain is built from TRBV11-2 and TRBJ2-1; 9 bases map to TRBD2. This CDR3 has 18 residues. The germline gives CDR1 SGHAT, CDR2 FQNNGV. The ends lost 1 base at V and 0 bases at J; junction bases unmatched: 7. The CDR3 bases are TGTGCCAGCAGCTTAGTCACCGGGACTAGCTTCTCCTACAATGAGCAGTTCTTC. Translation: CASSLVTGTSFSYNEQFF.

The CDR3 region is CSVLTGGANYGYTF. The CDR3 bases are TGCAGCGTTCTAACAGGGGGAGCTAACTATGGCTACACCTTC. The chain is built from TRBV29-1 and TRBJ1-2; 8 bases map to TRBD1. CDR3 length: 14 amino acids. With V trimmed by 5 bases and J by 0 bases, 5 bases remained unmatched. Germline CDR1 SQVTM, CDR2 ANQGSEA.

The genes are TRBV5-1 and TRBJ2-7; the match to TRBD2 covers 9 bases. Germline V gene data show CDR1 as SGHRS and CDR2 as YFSETQ. V shed 4 bases and J 0 bases; nucleotides not matched to a gene: 5. The CDR3 runs to 15 residues. The CDR3 protein is CASSLAGISSYEQYF. CDR3 nucleotide sequence: TGCGCCAGCAGCCTAGCGGGAATAAGCTCCTACGAGCAGTACTTC.

V and J are TRBV12-3 or TRBV12-4 and TRBJ2-7; 15 bases map to TRBD2. Trimming removed 4 bases from V and 6 bases from J; junction bases left unmatched: 10. The CDR3 length is 17 residues. In nucleotides, the CDR3 is TGTGCCAGCAGTTCGCCCCGGGGACTAGCGGGAGGAGGCGAGCAGTACTTC. Encoded protein: CASSSPRGLAGGGEQYF.

The chain combines TRBV9 with TRBJ2-3; D is undetermined. This CDR3 is built from 14 residues. The germline CDR1 and CDR2 sequences are SGDLS and YYNGEE. The germline V and J ends were trimmed by 0 bases and 2 bases, with 7 bases remaining between them. The CDR3 protein is CASSVVAPTDTQYF. The CDR3 DNA sequence: TGTGCCAGCAGCGTAGTGGCCCCCACAGATACGCAGTATTTT.

The CDR3 protein is CASSETHRVDTEAFF. CDR3 coding DNA: TGTGCCAGCAGTGAAACTCACAGGGTGGACACTGAAGCTTTCTTT. The chain couples TRBV25-1 to TRBJ1-1; D may be TRBD1 (6 bases). The CDR3 contains 15 residues. Germline loops: CDR1 MGHDK, CDR2 SYGVNS. Trimming cost V 2 bases and J 3 bases, with 13 bases left between them.

This clonotype showed up just a few times. The J gene is TRBJ2-1, the V gene TRBV5-1; the match to TRBD2 covers 11 bases. The germline gives CDR1 SGHRS, CDR2 YFSETQ. Unmatched junction bases numbered 6, after V lost 4 bases and J lost 12 bases. The CDR3 runs to 13 residues. The CDR3 sequence: CASSLPSGGPQFF. The CDR3 DNA follows: TGCGCCAGCAGCCTACCTAGCGGGGGGCCGCAGTTCTTC.

The rearrangement links TRBV6-1 to TRBJ1-2; possible D gene TRBD1, 6 bases. The CDR3 totals 14 residues. Germline V gene lookup returns CDR1 MNHNS and CDR2 SASEGT. Deletions cut 5 bases from V and 8 bases from J, with 18 bases between. The chain's CDR3 is CASSRTAGSSGYTF. DNA of the CDR3: TGTGCCAGCAGTAGGACAGCAGGGAGCTCGGGCTACACCTTC.

This clonotype was found a few times. For the CDR3, the DNA is TGTGCCAGCAGCGTATCCGGGGGGGCCGTCAAAAACATTCAGTACTTC. This encodes CASSVSGGAVKNIQYF. This rearrangement joins TRBV9 to TRBJ2-4, with 8 bases lining up with TRBD2. The CDR3 consists of 16 residues. The germline V gene encodes CDR1 SGDLS and CDR2 YYNGEE. V dropped 1 base and J dropped 3; count of bases not matched to a gene: 6.

This clonotype was detected only a few times. The rearrangement links TRBV25-1 to TRBJ2-7; TRBD1 is a possible D gene (5 bases). The V end was cut by 2 bases, the J end by 3 bases, with 8 bases between. Germline V lookup: CDR1 MGHDK, CDR2 SYGVNS. The CDR3 has 13 amino acids. The CDR3 DNA reads TGTGCCAGCAGTGAAGGTACAGGCTACGAGCAGTACTTC. Its protein is CASSEGTGYEQYF.